The sample holds many counts of the clone carrying this T cell receptor (beta chain). Its antigen is as yet unknown. One end of the junction fails to match germline, which may point to a read error. The sample originates from a study of T cells after yellow fever vaccination. Points from the study as a whole: Weaker overall, the secondary response nonetheless peaked faster (day 5 versus 15).

As TCR cDNA was made by 5'RACE template switching, a universal primer site and UMIs were added. A single record per CDR3 protein comes from TCRdb applying MiXCR to the 5' RACE reads. The table records 200,000 to 300,000 distinct CDR3 sequences, about 7.1% of them present only once. Germline CDR1 and CDR2: SGHAT and FQNNGV. This CDR3 is built from 15 residues. The V gene is TRBV11-2, the J gene TRBJ2-7, with D perhaps TRBD1 or TRBD2 (6 bases each). The clonotype was recovered from a man younger than 45 who received the YFV17D yellow fever vaccine. The material sequenced was CD4+ T cells sorted from PBMCs, taken 15 days after the yellow fever booster vaccination. This CDR3 is CATSLAGGNSYEQYF. DNA of the CDR3: TGTGCCACCAGCTTAGCCGGGGGCAACTCCTACGAGCAGTACTTC.